In its sample, the clone carrying this T cell receptor (beta chain) was seen a few times. No antigen is known for it. This sample is part of a study of identical twins. Study-level findings and limits: Within cord blood, abundant beta clonotypes carried fewer insertions, but memory repertoires showed no such trend. Weaker excess twin sharing was seen among beta out-of-frame sequences. Not following the same donors, the study drew its conclusions from cross-sectional statistical analysis.

Healthy Caucasians alone served as donors. TCRdb analysed the 5' RACE reads with MiXCR anew, one entry per CDR3 protein. Of some 1,700,000 distinct CDR3 sequences listed, 32% are singletons. The receptor was derived from a newborn girl in good health. The source material was cord blood.

The CDR3 reads CASSPETNRVGQFF. The CDR3 nucleotides are TGTGCCAGCAGTCCAGAAACTAACAGGGTAGGGCAGTTCTTC. V and J are TRBV12-3 or TRBV12-4 and TRBJ2-1, with D possibly TRBD1 on 6 matching bases. The length of the CDR3 is 14 residues. The V end was cut by 5 bases, the J end by 12 bases, with 20 bases between.